This T cell receptor beta chain was sequenced for a study of metastatic and nonmetastatic thyroid tumors. Study in general: Where malignant and benign thyroid patients were concerned, repertoires were compared across blood and tumor or nodule tissue.

Notes on this clone: Its antigen is still unknown.

V was pared by 9 bases and J by 8 bases, with 19 bases between. CDR1 and CDR2 (germline): MDHEN, SYDVKM. The length of the CDR3 is 13 residues. Through MiXCR, TCRdb re-clonotyped the PCR reads. The top ten clones hold 20% to 25% of a sample with around 45,000 clones, about 16% of them seen once. Findings of the study overall: Malignant thyroid tumors reportedly had TCR beta diversity that was significantly higher than in benign nodules, in blood and tumor.

All patients were treatment-naive before thyroid surgery. The sample taken for sequencing was blood. V usage is TRBV28 and J usage is TRBJ1-1; no definite D call. The receptor was derived from a female donor with papillary thyroid cancer or a benign thyroid nodule (not recorded which). Some clones in this sample may be carry-over from other donors' samples. This chain's CDR3 is CASHRRMAREAFF. The CDR3 DNA follows: TGTGCCAGTCATCGCAGGATGGCCAGAGAAGCTTTCTTT.